Below are 32 T cell receptor beta chains sequenced from a single sample in a study of technical replicates of blood from several donors. Clones were read by immunoSEQ multiplex PCR, and TCRdb kept only the in-frame ones, dropping some. Of about 70,000 clones in the sample, nearly 98% were seen once. Sequenced material: T cells isolated from PBMCs. These receptors all come from a human donor in good health.

This sequence joins TRBV28 and TRBJ1-2, with no clear D. The CDR3 length is 13 residues. V gave up 2 bases and J gave up 6 bases, with 10 bases separating them. CDR1 MDHEN and CDR2 SYDVKM come from the germline V gene. In DNA, the CDR3 is TGTGCCAGCAGTTTAGGTCCGGGAGATGGCTACACCTTC. This translates into CASSLGPGDGYTF.

This clone showed up just once. The chain employs TRBV4-1 and TRBJ1-5; 7 nucleotides align to TRBD1. Germline V gives CDR1 MGHRA, CDR2 YSYEKL. V shed 2 bases, J shed 2 bases, and the junction held 12 bases outside the gene matches. The CDR3 loop spans 18 amino acids. The CDR3 sequence is CASSQKQGRGFGNQPQHF. Here the CDR3 DNA reads TGCGCCAGCAGCCAAAAACAGGGGAGAGGGTTTGGCAATCAGCCCCAGCATTTT.

V and J are TRBV19 and TRBJ1-4, with D unresolved. The length of the CDR3 is 15 residues. V was shortened by 6 bases and J by 5 bases, with 16 bases between the two germline ends. The germline V gene encodes CDR1 LNHDA and CDR2 SQIVND (reference sequence). CDR3 region: CASRGDAWQNEKLFF. The CDR3 DNA reads TGTGCCAGTAGGGGAGATGCATGGCAGAATGAAAAACTGTTTTTT.

This chain uses TRBV5-1 with TRBJ2-7; a possible D gene is TRBD1 (6 bases). V lost 3 bases and J 3 bases, leaving 13 bases between the germline ends. Germline V gives CDR1 SGHRS, CDR2 YFSETQ. There are 14 residues in the CDR3. The CDR3: CASSSGHHYYEQYF. CDR3 in DNA: TGCGCCAGCAGCTCGGGACACCATTACTACGAGCAGTACTTC. The full variable domain, with the rest looked up from reference TRBV5-1 and TRBJ2-7, is KAGVTQTPRYLIKTRGQQVTLSCSPISGHRSVSWYQQTPGQGLQFLFEYFSETQRNKGNFPGRFSGRQFSNSRSEMNVSTLELGDSALYLCASSSGHHYYEQYFGPGTRLTVT.

This chain connects TRBV9 to TRBJ1-3; a weak D match, TRBD1 (5 bases). Germline loops: CDR1 SGDLS, CDR2 YYNGEE. V was shortened by 1 base and J by 3 bases, with 8 bases between the two germline ends. This CDR3 spans 14 amino acids. CDR3 loop: CASSVIDSGNTIYF. For the CDR3, the DNA is TGTGCCAGCAGCGTAATAGACAGTGGAAACACCATATATTTT.

The chain uses TRBV5-4 and TRBJ2-5; 8 bases map to TRBD2. This CDR3 is 17 amino acids long. With 0 bases clipped from V and 5 bases from J, the junction kept 12 bases outside the gene matches. CDR1 and CDR2 from the germline V gene are SGHNT and YYREEE (reference sequence). The CDR3, as DNA: TGTGCCAGCAGCTTGGAGTTTAGCGGGGTTGAGTGGGAGACCCAGTACTTC. This encodes CASSLEFSGVEWETQYF.

V gene TRBV6-1 combines with J gene TRBJ1-6; no clear D. CDR1 MNHNS and CDR2 SASEGT come from the germline V gene. The V end was cut by 3 bases, the J end by 0 bases, with 21 bases between. The CDR3 is 20 residues long. CDR3 nucleotide sequence: TGTGCCAGCAGTGATTACTTTTTGGCCGCAGGCCCCTCCTATAATTCACCCCTCCACTTT. Its translation is CASSDYFLAAGPSYNSPLHF.

The chain has TRBV27 and TRBJ2-7; 7 nucleotides match TRBD1. Germline V CDR1 and CDR2: MNHEY, SMNVEV (reference sequence). CDR3 size: 14 residues. V lost 6 bases and J lost 3; bases outside the gene matches: 8. The CDR3 loop reads CASRDGDRLYEQYF. The DNA of the CDR3 is TGTGCCAGCAGAGACGGGGACAGACTCTACGAGCAGTACTTC.

The gene calls are TRBV10-1 and TRBJ1-5, with a possible D match to TRBD1 (6 bases). The V end lost 2 bases, the J end lost 0 bases, and 11 bases lay between the germline ends. In germline, CDR1 is WNHNN, CDR2 SYGVQD (reference sequence). The CDR3 extends over 16 amino acids. The CDR3: CASSERTDHSNQPQHF. The DNA for the CDR3 is TGCGCCAGCAGTGAGCGGACAGACCATAGCAATCAGCCCCAGCATTTT.

The V and J genes are TRBV9 and TRBJ2-1; possible D gene TRBD2, 5 bases. Germline loops: CDR1 SGDLS, CDR2 YYNGEE. The V end lost 2 bases, the J end lost 6 bases, and 15 bases lay between the germline ends. The CDR3 runs to 15 residues. CDR3 bases: TGTGCCAGCAGCGTCGGTCTAAGCCGGGGCAATGAGCAGTTCTTC. It yields the protein CASSVGLSRGNEQFF.

This clone turned up a few times. J is TRBJ2-1 and V is TRBV5-1, with TRBD2 matching 7 bases. Losses at the gene ends were 0 bases for V and 10 bases for J; bases not matched to a gene: 7. The CDR3 covers 14 residues. Germline lookup yields CDR1 SGHRS and CDR2 YFSETQ. CDR3: CASSLEGGKGEQFF. In DNA form, the CDR3 reads TGCGCCAGCAGCTTGGAGGGAGGGAAGGGGGAGCAGTTCTTC.

J is TRBJ2-3 and V is TRBV7-8; 7 bases align to TRBD2. V dropped 1 base and J dropped 4; count of bases not matched to a gene: 5. CDR1 SGHVS and CDR2 FQNEAQ come from the germline V gene. The CDR3 has 15 residues. The CDR3 nucleotides are TGTGCCAGCAGCTTAGTAGCGGGTGAGGCAGATACGCAGTATTTT. Amino acid sequence: CASSLVAGEADTQYF.

This rearrangement joins TRBV4-1 to TRBJ2-1, with D possibly TRBD1 on 6 matching bases. V was trimmed by 1 base and J by 16 bases, leaving 17 bases between them. The CDR3 has 13 residues. Germline V gene sequence: CDR1 MGHRA, CDR2 YSYEKL. The CDR3 DNA reads as TGCGCCAGCAGCCAAGTCATTAAGGGGGAGTCCTTCTTC. This encodes CASSQVIKGESFF.

This clone was observed a handful of times. The chain has TRBV10-2 and TRBJ1-2, with 9 bases fitting TRBD1. This CDR3 has 15 residues. V was clipped by 6 bases and J by 2 bases; unmatched bases: 7. Germline V CDR1 and CDR2: WSHSY, SAAADI. CDR3 nucleotides: TGCGCCAGCAGAGATACAGGGGGCTCCAACTATGGCTACACCTTC. Amino acid sequence: CASRDTGGSNYGYTF.

V is TRBV6-4 and J is TRBJ1-3; D call uncertain. Trimming removed 10 bases at V and 4 bases at J, with 14 bases between. The V gene's germline CDR1 is MRHNA and CDR2 SNTAGT. CDR3 length equals 13 residues. The CDR3 DNA is TGTGCCACCGGGGAGGGAGAGGGAAACACCATATATTTT. Translation: CATGEGEGNTIYF.

The V call is TRBV9, the J call TRBJ1-1; D perhaps matches TRBD1 (5 bases). Germline CDR1 SGDLS, CDR2 YYNGEE. Trimming left V 4 bases short and J 1 base short, with 20 bases between. This CDR3 is built from 17 residues. The CDR3 here is CASSPGGMGRWNTEAFF. The CDR3 nucleotides read TGTGCCAGCAGCCCTGGGGGGATGGGGCGATGGAACACTGAAGCTTTCTTT.

In this sample, this clone turned up a few times. The V gene is TRBV4-1, the J gene TRBJ1-1; D is undetermined. The CDR3 is 15 residues long. Germline assignment: CDR1 MGHRA and CDR2 YSYEKL. The V end was cut by 0 bases, the J end by 0 bases, with 8 bases between. The chain's CDR3 is CASSQERPLNTEAFF. The CDR3 DNA is TGCGCCAGCAGCCAAGAGAGGCCCTTGAACACTGAAGCTTTCTTT.

This chain joins TRBV5-1 and TRBJ2-5; 8 positions match TRBD2. In germline, CDR1 is SGHRS, CDR2 YFSETQ. J was trimmed by 5 bases and V by 4 bases; bases with no gene match: 1. The CDR3 spans 12 residues. The CDR3 here is CASSPGGETQYF. The CDR3 coding sequence is TGCGCCAGCAGCCCGGGGGGGGAGACCCAGTACTTC.

This clone has only one observation. The chain carries TRBV5-4 and TRBJ2-5; 7 bases are shared with TRBD1. The CDR3 runs 14 residues. CDR1 and CDR2 (germline): SGHNT, YYREEE (reference sequence). With 4 bases clipped from V and 2 bases from J, the junction kept 5 bases outside the gene matches. CDR3 protein: CASSLNRGQETQYF. CDR3 DNA sequence: TGTGCCAGCAGCCTGAACAGGGGTCAAGAGACCCAGTACTTC.

This sequence joins TRBV4-1 and TRBJ1-1; maybe TRBD1 (6 bases). The V gene's germline CDR1 is MGHRA and CDR2 YSYEKL. The CDR3 consists of 19 residues. Trimming cost V 1 base and J 0 bases, with 21 bases left between them. CDR3 in DNA: TGCGCCAGCAGCCAAGTGTTACAGGGACCGGTCCGGATGAACACTGAAGCTTTCTTT. Protein product: CASSQVLQGPVRMNTEAFF.

V is TRBV11-2 and J is TRBJ1-2; possible D gene TRBD1, 5 bases. There are 12 residues in the CDR3. Germline V gene lookup returns CDR1 SGHAT and CDR2 FQNNGV. Trimming left V 4 bases short and J 6 bases short, with 9 bases between. This chain's CDR3 is CASSWGGDGYTF. CDR3 DNA: TGTGCCAGCAGCTGGGGGGGGGATGGCTACACCTTC.

This clone was counted once. At the DNA level, this CDR3 is encoded by other sequences in the same sample as well. The V gene is TRBV18, the J gene TRBJ2-7; D perhaps matches TRBD1 (7 bases). In germline, CDR1 is KGHSH, CDR2 LQKENI. V gave up 3 bases and J gave up 3 bases, with 9 bases separating them. The CDR3 runs 13 residues. DNA for the CDR3: TGTGCCAGCTCACCGCGGGACAGCTACGAGCAGTACTTC. Translation gives CASSPRDSYEQYF.

This chain links TRBV5-1 with TRBJ2-1; 10 bases line up with TRBD2. Germline CDR1 SGHRS, CDR2 YFSETQ. This CDR3 has 16 amino acids. The J segment lost 4 bases and the V segment lost 0 bases, leaving 4 bases of the junction unmatched. The CDR3 nucleotides read TGCGCCAGCAGCTTGGGGACTAGCGGAGTGTACAATGAGCAGTTCTTC. It specifies CASSLGTSGVYNEQFF.

The chain is built from TRBV5-4 and TRBJ1-1; D unclear. Trimming left V 4 bases short and J 1 base short, with 14 bases between. The CDR3 consists of 15 residues. Germline V CDR1 and CDR2: SGHNT, YYREEE (reference sequence). The CDR3 protein is CASSGVVSTNTEAFF. CDR3 bases: TGTGCCAGCAGCGGTGTCGTCAGTACGAACACTGAAGCTTTCTTT.

This chain links TRBV12-5 with TRBJ2-7, with 9 positions matching TRBD1. Trimming at V came to 4 bases and at J to 3 bases, leaving 10 bases not matched to a gene. The CDR3 has 16 amino acids. Germline assignment: CDR1 LGHNT and CDR2 FRNRAP. This chain's CDR3 is CASGSVTGQGHYEQYF. The DNA for the CDR3 is TGTGCTAGTGGTTCGGTCACGGGACAGGGACACTACGAGCAGTACTTC.

The rearrangement links TRBV11-2 to TRBJ2-1, with 7 bases aligning to TRBD1. J gave up 8 bases and V 0 bases, and 13 bases lay outside the gene matches. There are 17 residues in the CDR3. Germline V lookup: CDR1 SGHAT, CDR2 FQNNGV. CDR3 region: CASSLDWLSGTVDEQFF. CDR3 DNA: TGTGCCAGCAGCTTAGATTGGTTGAGTGGGACAGTTGATGAGCAGTTCTTC.

J is TRBJ2-1 and V is TRBV7-9, with 10 bases matching TRBD2. The junction had 7 bases not matched to a gene; V was cut back by 2 bases and J by 9 bases. CDR1 is SEHNR, CDR2 FQNEAQ, per germline (reference sequence). This CDR3 region has 15 residues. CDR3 bases: TGTGCCAGCAGCTTAAGCGGGGGGGAGTCGGGTGAGCAGTTCTTC. This gives the protein CASSLSGGESGEQFF.

The chain links TRBV10-2 to TRBJ1-3; D gene ambiguous. Per the germline V gene, CDR1 is WSHSY and CDR2 is SAAADI. The length of the CDR3 is 18 residues. Trimming took 0 bases from V and 0 from J, leaving 15 bases between them. As DNA, the CDR3 is TGCGCCAGCAGTGAGTCGACTCTACCCCCGACCTCTGGAAACACCATATATTTT. This gives the protein CASSESTLPPTSGNTIYF.

V usage is TRBV15 and J usage is TRBJ1-2, with 7 bases lining up with TRBD1. V shed 5 bases and J 0 bases; nucleotides not matched to a gene: 6. The CDR3 sequence is 15 residues long. The V gene's germline CDR1 is LNHNV and CDR2 YYDKDF (reference sequence). Written as DNA, the CDR3 is TGTGCCACCAGCGTACAGGGGTCAGCTAACTATGGCTACACCTTC. Its protein product is CATSVQGSANYGYTF.

The rearrangement uses TRBV19 and TRBJ1-2, with unresolved D. Germline V CDR1 and CDR2: LNHDA, SQIVND (reference sequence). V was trimmed by 4 bases and J by 2 bases, leaving 17 bases between them. The CDR3 length is 16 residues. Here the CDR3 DNA reads TGTGCCAGTAGTAACGTTGGCGTCAGCGCGAACTATGGCTACACCTTC. It encodes CASSNVGVSANYGYTF.

The chain has TRBV5-6 and TRBJ2-7; maybe TRBD1 (6 bases). The CDR3 is 12 amino acids. CDR1 and CDR2 (germline): SGHDT, YYEEEE. V was shortened by 3 bases and J by 6 bases, with 10 bases between the two germline ends. CDR3 amino acids: CASSSNRVEQYF. CDR3 DNA: TGTGCCAGCAGCTCCAACAGGGTCGAGCAGTACTTC. Full variable domain (outside the CDR3, taken from reference TRBV5-6 and TRBJ2-7): DAGVTQSPTHLIKTRGQQVTLRCSPKSGHDTVSWYQQALGQGPQFIFQYYEEEERQRGNFPDRFSGHQFPNYSSELNVNALLLGDSALYLCASSSNRVEQYFGPGTRLTVT.

This clone has just one count. The chain carries TRBV5-4 and TRBJ1-2, with D uncertain. The CDR3 loop spans 12 amino acids. With 3 bases removed from V and 5 bases from J, the gap between germline ends came to 8 bases. Germline V CDR1 and CDR2: SGHNT, YYREEE (reference sequence). Here the CDR3 reads CASSYDRYGYTF. As DNA, the CDR3 is TGTGCCAGCAGCTACGATCGGTATGGCTACACCTTC.